This T cell receptor (beta chain) came from a study of blood T cells in healthy people across ages. The V segment lost 5 bases and the J segment 11 bases; nucleotides outside the gene matches: 6. The CDR3 contains 13 residues. Germline CDR1 and CDR2: SNHLY and FYNNEI. A second roughly 6 to 12 cycle PCR used barcoded and J-beta primers. A template-switch adaptor containing 12 random nucleotides labeled each cDNA molecule. TCRdb independently ran MiXCR on the 5' RACE reads; one entry per CDR3 protein. The sample lists almost 300,000 distinct CDR3 sequences, 25% to 30% occurring once. This clonotype was counted a few times. Each donor was a healthy Caucasian individual from Russia, aged about 6 to 95. Total RNA extraction produced at least 6 micrograms (per sample) for the study.

This chain connects TRBV2 to TRBJ2-7, with 13 bases matching TRBD2. Sequenced: blood. The origin of this receptor is a woman between 70 and 85 years old in good health. The DNA of the CDR3 is TGTGCCAGCAGTCCAGGGACTAGCGGGATGAAGTACTTC. Amino acids: CASSPGTSGMKYF.